Following are 6 T cell receptor beta chains from one sample sequenced in a study of blood T cell repertoires in COVID-19. Repertoires were generated with immunoSEQ multiplex PCR, while TCRdb's copy carries only in-frame clones and drops some. The sample has around 250,000 clones, roughly 81% seen once. Sequencing used PBMCs or T cells enriched from blood (not recorded which). The receptors originated from a woman aged 50 to 60 who had been exposed to COVID-19.

The V call is TRBV11-2, the J call TRBJ2-3, with D maybe TRBD2 (5 bases). CDR1 is SGHAT, CDR2 FQNNGV, per germline. Trimming pared 1 base from V and 0 bases from J, leaving 11 bases between. CDR3 length: 16 amino acids. CDR3 residues: CASSLGGAASTDTQYF. CDR3 nucleotide sequence: TGTGCCAGCAGCTTAGGCGGAGCGGCCAGCACAGATACGCAGTATTTT.

As for this clone: Different DNA sequences within this sample yield the same CDR3. The chain uses TRBV28 and TRBJ1-5; 8 bases match TRBD1. The junction had 5 bases not matched to a gene; V was cut back by 4 bases and J by 3 bases. Germline CDR1 and CDR2: MDHEN and SYDVKM. The CDR3 contains 15 residues. CDR3 residues: CASSSTGGVNQPQHF. Written as DNA, the CDR3 is TGTGCCAGCAGTTCCACAGGGGGGGTCAATCAGCCCCAGCATTTT.

The chain joins TRBV7-6 to TRBJ1-1, with D perhaps matching TRBD1 (5 bases). The CDR3 sequence is 13 residues long. From germline, CDR1 is SGHVS and CDR2 FNYEAQ. Deletions cut 3 bases from V and 1 base from J, with 6 bases between. The CDR3 nucleotides are TGTGCCAGCAGCTTCAGGGCGAACACTGAAGCTTTCTTT. Encoded protein: CASSFRANTEAFF.

The rearrangement joins TRBV3-1 (or the pseudogene TRBV3-2) to TRBJ2-1; 8 bases line up with TRBD2. J lost 8 bases, V lost 5 bases, and 5 bases had no gene match. The CDR3 length is 13 residues. From germline, CDR1 is LGHDT and CDR2 YNNKEL (reference sequence). The CDR3 protein is CASSAGRGDEQFF. CDR3 bases: TGTGCCAGCAGCGCGGGGCGGGGGGATGAGCAGTTCTTC.

The chain couples TRBV4-2 to TRBJ1-1; 7 nucleotides line up with TRBD1. This CDR3 has 16 residues. The germline V gene has CDR1 LGHNA and CDR2 YNFKEQ. The ends lost 5 bases at V and 0 bases at J; junction bases unmatched: 9. The CDR3 is CASSTRQGEMNTEAFF. CDR3 coding DNA: TGTGCCAGCAGCACCCGACAGGGCGAGATGAACACTGAAGCTTTCTTT.

The chain is built from TRBV5-1 and TRBJ2-7, with 9 bases fitting TRBD1. Germline loops: CDR1 SGHRS, CDR2 YFSETQ. J lost 5 bases, V lost 3 bases, and 6 bases had no gene match. There are 14 residues in the CDR3. The CDR3 reads CASSYGTGGDEQYF. CDR3 DNA sequence: TGCGCCAGCAGCTATGGAACAGGGGGCGACGAGCAGTACTTC.